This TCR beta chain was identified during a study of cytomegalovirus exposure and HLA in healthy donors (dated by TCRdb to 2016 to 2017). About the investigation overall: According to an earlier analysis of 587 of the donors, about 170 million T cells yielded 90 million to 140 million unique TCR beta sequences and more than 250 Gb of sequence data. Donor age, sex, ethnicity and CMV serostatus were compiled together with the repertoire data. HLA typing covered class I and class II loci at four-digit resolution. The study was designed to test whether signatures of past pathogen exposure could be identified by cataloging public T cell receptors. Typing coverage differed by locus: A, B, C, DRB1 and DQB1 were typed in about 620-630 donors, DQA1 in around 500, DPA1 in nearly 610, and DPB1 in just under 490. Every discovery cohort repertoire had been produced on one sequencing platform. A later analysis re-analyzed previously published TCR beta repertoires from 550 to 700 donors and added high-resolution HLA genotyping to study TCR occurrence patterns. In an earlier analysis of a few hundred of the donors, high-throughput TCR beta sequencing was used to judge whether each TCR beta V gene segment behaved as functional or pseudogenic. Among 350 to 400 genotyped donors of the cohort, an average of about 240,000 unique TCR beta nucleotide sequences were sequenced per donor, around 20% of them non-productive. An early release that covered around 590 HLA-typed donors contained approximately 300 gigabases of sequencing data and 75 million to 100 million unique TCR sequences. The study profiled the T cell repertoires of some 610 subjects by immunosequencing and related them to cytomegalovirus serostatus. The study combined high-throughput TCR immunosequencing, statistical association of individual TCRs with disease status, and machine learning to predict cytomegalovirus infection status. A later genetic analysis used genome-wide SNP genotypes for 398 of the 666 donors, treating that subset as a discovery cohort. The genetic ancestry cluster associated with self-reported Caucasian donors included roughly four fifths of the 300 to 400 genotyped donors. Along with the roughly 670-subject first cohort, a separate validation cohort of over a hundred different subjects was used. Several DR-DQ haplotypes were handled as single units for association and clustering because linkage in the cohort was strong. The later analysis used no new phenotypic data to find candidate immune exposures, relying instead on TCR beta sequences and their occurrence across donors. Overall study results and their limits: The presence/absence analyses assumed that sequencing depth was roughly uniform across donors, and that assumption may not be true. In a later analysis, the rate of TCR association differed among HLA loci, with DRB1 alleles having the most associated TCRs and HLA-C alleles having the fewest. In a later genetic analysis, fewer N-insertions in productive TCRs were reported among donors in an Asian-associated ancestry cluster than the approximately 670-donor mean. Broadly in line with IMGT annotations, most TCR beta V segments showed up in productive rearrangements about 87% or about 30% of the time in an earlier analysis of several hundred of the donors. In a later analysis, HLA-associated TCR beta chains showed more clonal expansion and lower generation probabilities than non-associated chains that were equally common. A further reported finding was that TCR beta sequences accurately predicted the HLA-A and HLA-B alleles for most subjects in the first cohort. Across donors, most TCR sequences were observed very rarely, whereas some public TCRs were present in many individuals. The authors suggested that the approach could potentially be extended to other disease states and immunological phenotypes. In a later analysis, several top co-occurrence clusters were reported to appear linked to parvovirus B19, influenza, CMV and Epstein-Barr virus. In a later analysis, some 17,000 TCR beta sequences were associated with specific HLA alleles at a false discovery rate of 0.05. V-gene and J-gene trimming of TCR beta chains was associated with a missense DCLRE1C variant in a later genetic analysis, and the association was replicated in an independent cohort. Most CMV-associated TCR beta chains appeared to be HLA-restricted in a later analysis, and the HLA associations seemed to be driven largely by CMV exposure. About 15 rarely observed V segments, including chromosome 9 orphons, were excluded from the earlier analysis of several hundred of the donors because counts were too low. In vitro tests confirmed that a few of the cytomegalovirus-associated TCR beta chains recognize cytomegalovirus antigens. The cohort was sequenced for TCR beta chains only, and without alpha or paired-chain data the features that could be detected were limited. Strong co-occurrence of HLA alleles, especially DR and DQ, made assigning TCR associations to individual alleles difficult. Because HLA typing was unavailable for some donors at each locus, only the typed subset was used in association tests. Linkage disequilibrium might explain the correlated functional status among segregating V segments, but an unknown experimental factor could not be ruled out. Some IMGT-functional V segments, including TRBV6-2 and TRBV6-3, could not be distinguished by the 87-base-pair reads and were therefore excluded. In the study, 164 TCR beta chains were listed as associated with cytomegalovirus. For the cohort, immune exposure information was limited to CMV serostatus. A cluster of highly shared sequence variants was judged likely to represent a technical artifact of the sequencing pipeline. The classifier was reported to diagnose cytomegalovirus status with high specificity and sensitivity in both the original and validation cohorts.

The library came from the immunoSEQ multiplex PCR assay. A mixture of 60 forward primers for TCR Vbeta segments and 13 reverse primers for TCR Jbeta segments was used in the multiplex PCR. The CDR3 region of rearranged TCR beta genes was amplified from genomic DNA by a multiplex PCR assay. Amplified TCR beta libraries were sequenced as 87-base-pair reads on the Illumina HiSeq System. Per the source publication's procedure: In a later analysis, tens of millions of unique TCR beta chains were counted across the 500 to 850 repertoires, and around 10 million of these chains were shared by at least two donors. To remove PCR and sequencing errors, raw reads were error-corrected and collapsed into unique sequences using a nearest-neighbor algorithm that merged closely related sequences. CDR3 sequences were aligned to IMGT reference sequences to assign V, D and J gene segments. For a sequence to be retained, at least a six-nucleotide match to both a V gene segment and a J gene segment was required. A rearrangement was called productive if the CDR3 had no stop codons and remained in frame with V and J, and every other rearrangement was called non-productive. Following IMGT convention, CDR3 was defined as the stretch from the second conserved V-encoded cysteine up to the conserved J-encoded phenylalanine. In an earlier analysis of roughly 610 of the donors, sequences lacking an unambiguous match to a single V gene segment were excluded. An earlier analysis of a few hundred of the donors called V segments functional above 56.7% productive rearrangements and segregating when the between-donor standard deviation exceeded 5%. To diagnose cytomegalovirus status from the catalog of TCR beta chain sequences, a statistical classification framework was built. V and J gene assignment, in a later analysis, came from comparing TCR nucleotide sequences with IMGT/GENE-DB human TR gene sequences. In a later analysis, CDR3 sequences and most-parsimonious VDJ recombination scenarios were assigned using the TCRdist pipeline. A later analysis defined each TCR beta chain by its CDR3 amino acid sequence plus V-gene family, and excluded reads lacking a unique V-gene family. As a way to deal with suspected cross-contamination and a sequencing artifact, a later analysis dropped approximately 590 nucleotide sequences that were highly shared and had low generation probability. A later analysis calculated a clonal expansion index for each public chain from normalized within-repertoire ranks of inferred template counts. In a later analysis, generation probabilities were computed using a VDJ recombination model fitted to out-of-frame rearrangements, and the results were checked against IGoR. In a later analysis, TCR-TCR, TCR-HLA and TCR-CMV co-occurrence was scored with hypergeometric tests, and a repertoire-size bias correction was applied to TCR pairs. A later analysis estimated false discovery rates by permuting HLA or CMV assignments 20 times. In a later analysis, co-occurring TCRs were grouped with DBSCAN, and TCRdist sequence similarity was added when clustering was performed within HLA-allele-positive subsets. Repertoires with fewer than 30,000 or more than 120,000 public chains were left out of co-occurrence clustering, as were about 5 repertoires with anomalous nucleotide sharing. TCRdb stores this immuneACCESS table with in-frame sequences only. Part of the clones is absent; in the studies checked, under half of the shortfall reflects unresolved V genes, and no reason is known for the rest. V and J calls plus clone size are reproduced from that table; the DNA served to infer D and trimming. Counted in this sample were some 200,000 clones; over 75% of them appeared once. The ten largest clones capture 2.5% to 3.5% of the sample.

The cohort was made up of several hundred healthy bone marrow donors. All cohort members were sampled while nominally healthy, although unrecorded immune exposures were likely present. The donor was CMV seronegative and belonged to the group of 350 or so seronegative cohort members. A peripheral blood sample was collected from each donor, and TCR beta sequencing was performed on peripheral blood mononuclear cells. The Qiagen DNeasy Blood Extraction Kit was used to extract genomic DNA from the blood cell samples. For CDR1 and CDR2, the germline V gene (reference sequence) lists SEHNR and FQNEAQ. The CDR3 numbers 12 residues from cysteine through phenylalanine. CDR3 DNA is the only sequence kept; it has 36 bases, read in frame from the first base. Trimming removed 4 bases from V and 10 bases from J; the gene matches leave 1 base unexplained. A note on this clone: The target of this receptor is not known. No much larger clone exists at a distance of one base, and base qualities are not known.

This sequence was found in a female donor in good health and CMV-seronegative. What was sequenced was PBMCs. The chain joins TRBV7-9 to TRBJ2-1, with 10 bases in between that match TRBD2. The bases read TGTGCCAGCAGCTCGACTAGCGGGGAGCAGTTCTTC. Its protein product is CASSSTSGEQFF.